What follows are 8 T cell receptor beta chains derived from one specimen sequenced in a study of blood T cells in healthy people across ages. Primers used in a second PCR of about 7 to 12 cycles were a sample-barcoded 5' primer and a J-beta primer mix. TCRdb independently ran MiXCR on the 5' RACE reads; one entry per CDR3 protein. Of around 780,000 distinct CDR3 sequences in the sample, roughly 56% were seen once. Sequencing was carried out using blood. These receptors originate from a middle-aged man in good health.

The J gene is TRBJ1-5, the V gene TRBV28; TRBD1 aligns across 7 bases. V trimming: 5 bases; J trimming: 9 bases; junction bases outside the gene matches: 13. Germline V CDR1 and CDR2: MDHEN, SYDVKM. The CDR3 has 15 amino acids. As DNA, the CDR3 is TGTGCCAGCAGTCCGAGAGGGGGCCTAGGTCGGCCCCAGCATTTT. Translation: CASSPRGGLGRPQHF.

This chain uses TRBV11-2 with TRBJ2-1; 11 positions agree with TRBD2. The ends lost 5 bases at V and 4 bases at J; junction bases unmatched: 16. The germline V gene encodes CDR1 SGHAT and CDR2 FQNNGV. The CDR3 consists of 19 residues. The CDR3 here is CASSIRLLAGGIGYNEQFF. CDR3 DNA sequence: TGTGCCAGCAGCATCCGGTTGCTAGCGGGAGGTATTGGGTACAATGAGCAGTTCTTC.

J is TRBJ2-5 and V is TRBV20-1; TRBD2 matches 8 bases. Losses at the gene ends were 4 bases for V and 6 bases for J; bases not matched to a gene: 7. CDR1 and CDR2 (germline): DFQATT, SNEGSKA (reference sequence). The length of the CDR3 is 13 residues. CDR3 DNA sequence: TGCAGTGCTACTGGAGCGGGGGTAAAGACCCAGTACTTC. Translation gives CSATGAGVKTQYF.

This clonotype came up a few times. The genes are TRBV29-1 and TRBJ2-5; tentatively, D is TRBD1 (6 bases). Germline V gives CDR1 SQVTM, CDR2 ANQGSEA. Trimming removed 3 bases at V and 1 base at J, with 9 bases between. This CDR3 has 13 amino acids. CDR3 coding DNA: TGCAGCGTTGATACAGGGTCCCAAGAGACCCAGTACTTC. It yields the protein CSVDTGSQETQYF.

The chain joins TRBV6-5 to TRBJ1-5; D is possibly TRBD1 (5 bases). This CDR3 region has 14 residues. Germline values: CDR1 MNHEY, CDR2 SVGAGI. Trimming removed 5 bases at V and 3 bases at J, with 11 bases between. CDR3 in DNA: TGTGCCAGCAGTATGACAGCCGACAATCAGCCCCAGCATTTT. Amino acid sequence: CASSMTADNQPQHF.

This sequence joins TRBV7-2 and TRBJ1-2, with D tentatively TRBD1 (5 bases). From germline, CDR1 is SGHTA and CDR2 FQGNSA. Trimming took 5 bases from V and 0 from J, leaving 13 bases between them. The CDR3 sequence is 15 residues long. CDR3 bases: TGTGCCAGCAGCCGGGACGGCCTAGCTAACTATGGCTACACCTTC. This translates into CASSRDGLANYGYTF.

The rearrangement links TRBV20-1 to TRBJ2-1, with TRBD2 identical over 8 bases. The ends lost 1 base at V and 6 bases at J; junction bases unmatched: 5. Germline CDR1 and CDR2: DFQATT and SNEGSKA (reference sequence). This CDR3 comprises 14 residues. The CDR3 reads CSARGAGVINEQFF. CDR3 sequence (DNA): TGCAGTGCTAGAGGAGCGGGAGTGATCAATGAGCAGTTCTTC.

This rearrangement joins TRBV4-3 to TRBJ2-4, with 9 bases that match TRBD1. The tail of the sequence fits TRBJ2-7 better, so the J call may be wrong. The CDR3 consists of 15 residues. The germline CDR1 and CDR2 sequences are LGHNA and YSLEER. CDR3 protein: CASSVRQGGDYEQYF. The CDR3 DNA reads as TGCGCCAGCAGCGTACGACAGGGGGGTGATTACGAGCAGTACTTC.